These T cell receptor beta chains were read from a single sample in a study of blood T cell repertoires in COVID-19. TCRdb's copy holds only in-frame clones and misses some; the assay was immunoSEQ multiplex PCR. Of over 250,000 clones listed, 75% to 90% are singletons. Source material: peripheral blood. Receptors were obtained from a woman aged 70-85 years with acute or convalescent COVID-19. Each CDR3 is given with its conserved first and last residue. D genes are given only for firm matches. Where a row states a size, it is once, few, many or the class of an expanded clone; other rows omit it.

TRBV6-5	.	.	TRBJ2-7	CASSYSWQVTYEQYF
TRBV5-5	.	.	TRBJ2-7	CASSPRRGGAYEQYF
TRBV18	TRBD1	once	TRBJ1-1	CASSPDRGWTEAFF
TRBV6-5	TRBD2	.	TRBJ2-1	CASSPTSGPYNEQFF
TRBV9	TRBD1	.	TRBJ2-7	CASSGQGTPYEQYF
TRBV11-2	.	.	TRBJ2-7	CASSLGPGISEQYF
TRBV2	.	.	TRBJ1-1	CASRAGTEAFF
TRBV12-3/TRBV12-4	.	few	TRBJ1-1	CASSSGGAAFF
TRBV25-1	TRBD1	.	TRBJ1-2	CASRETGESAYTF
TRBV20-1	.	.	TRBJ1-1	CSASLATRGFF
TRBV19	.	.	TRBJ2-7	CASSIPFEEDYEQYF
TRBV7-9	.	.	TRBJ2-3	CASRRGTDTQYF
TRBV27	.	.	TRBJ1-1	CASKKGWNTEAFF
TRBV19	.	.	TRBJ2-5	CASSTGWAGGETQYF
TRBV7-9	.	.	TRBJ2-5	CASSFSLQETQYF
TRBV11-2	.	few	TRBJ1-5	CASSQRRLEPQHF
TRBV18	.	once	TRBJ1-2	CASSPQRTAGERYGYTF
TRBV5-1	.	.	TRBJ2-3	CASSLGTSTDTQYF
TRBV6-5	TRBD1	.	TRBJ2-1	CASRGDRGRNEQFF
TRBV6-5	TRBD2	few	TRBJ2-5	CASSYGGGVETQYF
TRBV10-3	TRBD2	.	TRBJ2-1	CAIRGASGGGEQFF
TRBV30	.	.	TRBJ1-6	CAWSRNRDPAINSPLHF
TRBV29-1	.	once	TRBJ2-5	CSVGSWVRGQETQYF
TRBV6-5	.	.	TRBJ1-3	CASCSPGLSGNTIYF
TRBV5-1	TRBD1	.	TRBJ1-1	CASSSRQGGMNTEAFF
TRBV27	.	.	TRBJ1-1	CASSLGRGSAEAFF
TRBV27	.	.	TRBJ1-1	CASSTSGLPNTEAFF